This T cell receptor beta chain was obtained from a study of cytomegalovirus exposure and HLA in healthy donors. Vbeta (60) and Jbeta (13) primers were used in the PCR. Measured with immunoSEQ multiplex PCR; TCRdb has only the in-frame clones, and not every one. The table includes more than 150,000 clones, over 70% detected once. Broader study findings: Researchers reported in a later analysis that common viral pathogens appeared linked to several top clusters.

Germline CDR1 is LNHDA and CDR2 is SQIVND (reference sequence). This CDR3 spans 15 amino acids. With V trimmed by 2 bases and J by 6 bases, 8 bases remained unmatched. This clone was recorded only once. What it recognizes is unknown. What was sequenced was PBMCs. The V and J genes are TRBV19 and TRBJ2-7; 9 positions agree with TRBD1. This TCR came from a woman between 18 and 29 years old in good health and CMV-seropositive. In DNA form, the CDR3 reads TGTGCCAGTAGTATATTGGGACAGGGCTACGCCGAGCAGTACTTC. Encoded protein: CASSILGQGYAEQYF.